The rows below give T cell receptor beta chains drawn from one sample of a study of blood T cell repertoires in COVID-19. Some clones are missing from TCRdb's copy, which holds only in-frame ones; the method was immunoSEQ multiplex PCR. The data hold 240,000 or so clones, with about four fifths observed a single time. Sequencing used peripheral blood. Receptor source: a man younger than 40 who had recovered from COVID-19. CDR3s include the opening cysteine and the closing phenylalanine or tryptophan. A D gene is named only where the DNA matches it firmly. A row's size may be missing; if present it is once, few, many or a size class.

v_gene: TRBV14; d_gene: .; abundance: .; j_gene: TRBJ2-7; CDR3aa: CASSQVRSYEQYF; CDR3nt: TGTGCCAGCAGCCAAGTTCGGTCCTACGAGCAGTACTTC
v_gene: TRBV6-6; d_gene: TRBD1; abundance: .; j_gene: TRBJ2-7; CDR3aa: CASGLTGANEQYF; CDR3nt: TGTGCCAGCGGACTGACAGGGGCGAACGAGCAGTACTTC
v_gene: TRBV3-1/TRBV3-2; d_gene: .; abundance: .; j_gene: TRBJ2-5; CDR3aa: CASSQDIQTQYF; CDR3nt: TGTGCCAGCAGCCAAGATATCCAGACCCAGTACTTC
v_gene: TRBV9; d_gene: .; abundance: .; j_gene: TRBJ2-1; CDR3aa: CASSVSGLIKTDSYNEQFF; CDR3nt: TGTGCCAGCAGCGTGAGCGGGCTGATAAAAACCGACTCCTACAATGAGCAGTTCTTC
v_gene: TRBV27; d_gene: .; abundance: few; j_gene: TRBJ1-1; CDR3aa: CASSLNLVRSTEAFF; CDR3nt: TGTGCCAGCAGTTTAAATCTGGTGCGAAGCACTGAAGCTTTCTTT
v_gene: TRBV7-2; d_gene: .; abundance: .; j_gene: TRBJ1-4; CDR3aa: CASSSTGGFATNEKLFF; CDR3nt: TGTGCCAGCAGCTCCACGGGGGGGTTTGCAACTAATGAAAAACTGTTTTTT
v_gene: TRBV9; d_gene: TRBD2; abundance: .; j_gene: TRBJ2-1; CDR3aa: CASSVVRASGGRDEQFF; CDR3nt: TGTGCCAGCAGCGTAGTTCGGGCTAGCGGGGGCCGCGATGAGCAGTTCTTC
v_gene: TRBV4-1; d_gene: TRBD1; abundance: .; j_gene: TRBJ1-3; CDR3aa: CASSQYDRVGNTIYF; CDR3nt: TGCGCCAGCAGCCAGTACGACAGGGTGGGAAACACCATATATTTT
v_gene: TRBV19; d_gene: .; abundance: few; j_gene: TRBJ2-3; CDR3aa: CASSAGLADTQYF; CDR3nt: TGTGCCAGTAGTGCGGGTTTGGCAGATACGCAGTATTTT
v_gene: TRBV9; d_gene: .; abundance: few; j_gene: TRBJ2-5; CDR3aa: CASSLRGGRNQETQYF; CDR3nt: TGTGCCAGCAGCTTAAGAGGGGGACGCAACCAAGAGACCCAGTACTTC
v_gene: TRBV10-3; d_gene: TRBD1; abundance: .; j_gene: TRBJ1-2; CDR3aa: CAITKTGGMEGYTF; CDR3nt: TGTGCCATCACTAAGACAGGGGGAATGGAAGGCTACACCTTC
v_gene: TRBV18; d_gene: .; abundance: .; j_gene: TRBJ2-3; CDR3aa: CASSPYPPGTDTQYF; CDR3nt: TGTGCCAGCTCACCTTACCCCCCCGGGACAGATACGCAGTATTTT
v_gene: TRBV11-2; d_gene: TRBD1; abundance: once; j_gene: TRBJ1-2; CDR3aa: CASSSGTGGVNYGYTF; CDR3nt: TGTGCCAGCAGCTCGGGGACAGGGGGTGTCAACTATGGCTACACCTTC
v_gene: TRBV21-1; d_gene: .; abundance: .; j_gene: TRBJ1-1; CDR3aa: CPPSTGATFGTEAFF; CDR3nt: TGTCCACCTTCTACAGGGGCAACTTTTGGCACTGAAGCTTTCTTT
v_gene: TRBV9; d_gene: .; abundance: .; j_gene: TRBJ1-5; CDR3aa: CASSVEADIPFTHQPQHF; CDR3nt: TGTGCCAGCAGCGTAGAGGCAGACATTCCCTTTACGCATCAGCCCCAGCATTTT
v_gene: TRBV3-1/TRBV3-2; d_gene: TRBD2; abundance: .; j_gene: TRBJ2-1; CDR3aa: CASSQRGLAGGLIF; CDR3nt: TGTGCCAGCAGCCAACGGGGACTAGCGGGGGGCCTGATCTTC
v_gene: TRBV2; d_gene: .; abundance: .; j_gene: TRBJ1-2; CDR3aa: CASSEGARSGNGYTF; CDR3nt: TGTGCCAGCAGTGAAGGTGCCCGGTCGGGTAATGGCTACACCTTC
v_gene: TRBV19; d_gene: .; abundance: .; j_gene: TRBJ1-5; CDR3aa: CASNSGESNQPQHF; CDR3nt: TGTGCCAGTAACTCCGGGGAGAGCAATCAGCCCCAGCATTTT
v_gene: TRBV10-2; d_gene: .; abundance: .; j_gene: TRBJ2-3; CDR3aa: CASSEGAAVGTQYF; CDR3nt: TGCGCCAGCAGTGAAGGAGCGGCGGTAGGTACGCAGTATTTT
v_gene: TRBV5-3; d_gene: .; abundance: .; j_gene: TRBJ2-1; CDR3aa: CARSPTATRPEQFF; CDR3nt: TGTGCCAGAAGCCCCACCGCGACAAGACCTGAGCAGTTCTTC
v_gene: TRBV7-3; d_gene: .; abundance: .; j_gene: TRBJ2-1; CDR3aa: CASSSLGGSYNEQFF; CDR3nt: TGTGCCAGCAGCTCGCTGGGAGGCTCCTACAATGAGCAGTTCTTC
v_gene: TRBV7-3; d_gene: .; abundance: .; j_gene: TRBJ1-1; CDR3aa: CASSLSQTGTEAFF; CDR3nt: TGTGCCAGCAGCTTATCCCAGACGGGCACTGAAGCTTTCTTT
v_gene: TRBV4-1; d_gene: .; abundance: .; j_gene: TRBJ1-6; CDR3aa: CASSQDATGLSPLHF; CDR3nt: TGCGCCAGCAGCCAAGACGCGACAGGTTTGTCACCCCTCCACTTT
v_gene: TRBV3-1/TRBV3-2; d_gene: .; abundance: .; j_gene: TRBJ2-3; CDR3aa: CASSQDVGHFTDTQYF; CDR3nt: TGTGCCAGCAGCCAAGATGTGGGCCACTTCACAGATACGCAGTATTTT
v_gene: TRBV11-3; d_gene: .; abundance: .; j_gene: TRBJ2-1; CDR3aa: CASSPQRSPHNEQFF; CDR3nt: TGTGCCAGCAGCCCGCAGCGCTCCCCTCACAATGAGCAGTTCTTC
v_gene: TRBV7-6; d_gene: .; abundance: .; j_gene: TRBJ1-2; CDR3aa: CASSFGLGGYTF; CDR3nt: TGTGCCAGCAGCTTCGGGTTGGGTGGCTACACCTTC
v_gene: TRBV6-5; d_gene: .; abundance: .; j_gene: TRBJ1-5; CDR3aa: CASSREGNQPQHF; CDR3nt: TGTGCCAGCTCGAGGGAGGGCAACCAGCCCCAGCATTTT
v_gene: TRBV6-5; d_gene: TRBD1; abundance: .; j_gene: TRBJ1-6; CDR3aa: CASSSRRDRDNSPLHF; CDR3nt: TGTGCCAGCAGTTCCCGCCGGGACAGGGATAATTCACCCCTCCACTTT
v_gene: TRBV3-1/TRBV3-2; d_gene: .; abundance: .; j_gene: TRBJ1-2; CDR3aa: CASSDNRVGYTF; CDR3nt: TGTGCCAGCAGCGATAACAGGGTTGGCTACACCTTC
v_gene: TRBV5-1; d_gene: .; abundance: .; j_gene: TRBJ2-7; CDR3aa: CASSLGGSQTPYEQYF; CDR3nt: TGCGCCAGCAGCTTGGGGGGCTCCCAGACCCCCTACGAGCAGTACTTC
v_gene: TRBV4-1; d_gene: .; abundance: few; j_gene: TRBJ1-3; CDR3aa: CASSLGRAAGNTIYF; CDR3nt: TGCGCCAGCAGCCTCGGGAGGGCTGCTGGAAACACCATATATTTT
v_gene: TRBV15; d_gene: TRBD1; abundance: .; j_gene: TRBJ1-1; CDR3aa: CATSRDRAATEAFF; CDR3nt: TGTGCCACCAGCAGGGACAGGGCGGCCACTGAAGCTTTCTTT
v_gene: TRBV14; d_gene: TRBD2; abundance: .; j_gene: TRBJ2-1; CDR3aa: CASSPWRGTYNEQFF; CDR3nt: TGTGCCAGCAGCCCGTGGCGGGGGACCTACAATGAGCAGTTCTTC
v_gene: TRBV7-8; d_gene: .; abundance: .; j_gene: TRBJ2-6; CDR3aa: CASSADRSSGANVLTF; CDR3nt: TGTGCCAGCAGCGCCGACAGGTCCTCTGGGGCCAACGTCCTGACTTTC
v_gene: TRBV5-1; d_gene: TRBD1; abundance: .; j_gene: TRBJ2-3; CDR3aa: CASSLGQGQDTQYF; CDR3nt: TGCGCCAGCAGCTTAGGACAGGGTCAAGATACGCAGTATTTT
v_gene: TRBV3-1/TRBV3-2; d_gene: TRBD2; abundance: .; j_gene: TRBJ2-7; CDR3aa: CASSQPAGGHEQYF; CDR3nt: TGTGCCAGCAGCCAGCCAGCGGGGGGCCACGAGCAGTACTTC
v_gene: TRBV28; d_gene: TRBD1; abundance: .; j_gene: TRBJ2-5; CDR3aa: CASSTGTGGVKTQYF; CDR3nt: TGTGCCAGCAGTACCGGGACAGGGGGCGTGAAGACCCAGTACTTC
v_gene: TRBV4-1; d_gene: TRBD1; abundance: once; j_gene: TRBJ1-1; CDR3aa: CASSQEGEWGAGGRNTEAFF; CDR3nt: TGCGCCAGCAGCCAAGAGGGAGAGTGGGGTGCAGGGGGCAGGAACACTGAAGCTTTCTTT
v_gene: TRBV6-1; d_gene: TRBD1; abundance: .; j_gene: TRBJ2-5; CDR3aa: CASSEGDRGPKTQYF; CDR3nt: TGTGCCAGCAGTGAAGGGGACAGGGGACCAAAGACCCAGTACTTC
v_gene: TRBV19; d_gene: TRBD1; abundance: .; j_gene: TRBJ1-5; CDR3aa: CASSIPPQGAGNQPQHF; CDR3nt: TGTGCCAGTAGTATTCCTCCACAGGGGGCCGGCAATCAGCCCCAGCATTTT